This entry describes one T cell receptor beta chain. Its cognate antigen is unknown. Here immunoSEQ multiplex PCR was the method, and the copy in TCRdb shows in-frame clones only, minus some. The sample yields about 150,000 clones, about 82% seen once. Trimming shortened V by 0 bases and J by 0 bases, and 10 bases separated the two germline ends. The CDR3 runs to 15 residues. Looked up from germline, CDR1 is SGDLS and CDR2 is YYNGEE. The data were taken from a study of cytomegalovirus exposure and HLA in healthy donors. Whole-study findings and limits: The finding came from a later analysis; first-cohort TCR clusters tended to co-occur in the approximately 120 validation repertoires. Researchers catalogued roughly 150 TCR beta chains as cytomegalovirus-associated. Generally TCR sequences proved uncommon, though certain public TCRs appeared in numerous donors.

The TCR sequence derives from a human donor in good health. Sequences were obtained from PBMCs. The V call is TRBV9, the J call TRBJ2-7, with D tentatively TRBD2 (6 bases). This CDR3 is CASSVASVSSYEQYF. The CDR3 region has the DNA TGTGCCAGCAGCGTAGCTAGCGTTAGCTCCTACGAGCAGTACTTC.